A single TCR beta chain is shown here with its context. What it binds is not known. Some clones are missing from TCRdb's copy, which holds only in-frame ones; the method was immunoSEQ multiplex PCR. The repertoire holds some 120,000 clones, with 80% to 90% as singletons. These data come from a study of T cell responses to AZD1222 COVID-19 vaccine. Study findings and constraints: Close to half of all spike-specific TCRs reportedly target regions of the variants that are unmutated. Most donors were white British, females outnumbered males, and clonal diversity was possibly underestimated.

The origin of this receptor is an adult in good health. Sequences were derived from peripheral blood, sampled on day 0 of AZD1222 vaccination.

The CDR3 is CASSQDLAAGGFQFF. For the CDR3, the DNA is TGCGCCAGCAGCCAAGATCTCGCAGCGGGAGGTTTCCAGTTCTTC. V gene TRBV4-3 combines with J gene TRBJ2-1; the match to TRBD2 covers 9 bases. V lost 0 bases to trimming and J lost 13 bases; unmatched junction nucleotides: 10. The CDR3 spans 15 residues. The germline V gene has CDR1 LGHNA and CDR2 YSLEER.